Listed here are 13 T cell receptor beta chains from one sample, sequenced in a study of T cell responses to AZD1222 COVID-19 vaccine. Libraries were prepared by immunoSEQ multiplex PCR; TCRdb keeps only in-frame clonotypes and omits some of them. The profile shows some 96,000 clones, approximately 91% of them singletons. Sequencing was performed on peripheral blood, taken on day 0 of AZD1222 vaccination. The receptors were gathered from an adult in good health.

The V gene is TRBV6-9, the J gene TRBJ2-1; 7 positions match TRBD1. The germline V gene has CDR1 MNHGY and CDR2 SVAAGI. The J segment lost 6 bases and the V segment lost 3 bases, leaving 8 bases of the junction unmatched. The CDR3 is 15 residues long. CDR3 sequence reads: CASSYGDSRSNEQFF. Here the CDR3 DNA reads TGTGCCAGCAGTTACGGGGACAGTAGATCCAATGAGCAGTTCTTC.

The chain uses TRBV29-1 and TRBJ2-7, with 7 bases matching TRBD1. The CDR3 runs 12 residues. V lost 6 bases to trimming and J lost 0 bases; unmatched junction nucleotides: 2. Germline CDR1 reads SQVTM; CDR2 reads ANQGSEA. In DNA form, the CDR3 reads TGCAGCGTAGGGGACAGCTCCTACGAGCAGTACTTC. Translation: CSVGDSSYEQYF.

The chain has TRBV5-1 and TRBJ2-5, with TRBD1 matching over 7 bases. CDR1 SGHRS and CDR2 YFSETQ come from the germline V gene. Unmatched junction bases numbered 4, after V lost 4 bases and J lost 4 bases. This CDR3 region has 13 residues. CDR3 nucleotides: TGCGCCAGCAGCCCGACAGGGAGAGAGACCCAGTACTTC. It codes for CASSPTGRETQYF.

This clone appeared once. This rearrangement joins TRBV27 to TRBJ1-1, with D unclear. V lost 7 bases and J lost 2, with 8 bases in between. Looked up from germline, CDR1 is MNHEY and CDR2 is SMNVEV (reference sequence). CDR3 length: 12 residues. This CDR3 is CASTGRNTEAFF. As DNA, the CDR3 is TGTGCCAGCACTGGACGTAACACTGAAGCTTTCTTT.

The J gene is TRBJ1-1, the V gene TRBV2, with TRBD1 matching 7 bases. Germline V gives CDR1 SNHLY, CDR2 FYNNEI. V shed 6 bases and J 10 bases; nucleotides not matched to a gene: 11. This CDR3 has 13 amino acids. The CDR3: CASRPGTATGAFF. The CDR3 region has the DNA TGTGCCAGCAGGCCCGGGACAGCCACGGGAGCTTTCTTT.

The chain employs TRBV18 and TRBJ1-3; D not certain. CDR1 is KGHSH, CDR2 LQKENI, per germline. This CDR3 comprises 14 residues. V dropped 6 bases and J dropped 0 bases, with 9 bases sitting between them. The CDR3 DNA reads TGTGCCAGCTCGACCCAGAACTCTGGAAACACCATATATTTT. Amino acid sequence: CASSTQNSGNTIYF.

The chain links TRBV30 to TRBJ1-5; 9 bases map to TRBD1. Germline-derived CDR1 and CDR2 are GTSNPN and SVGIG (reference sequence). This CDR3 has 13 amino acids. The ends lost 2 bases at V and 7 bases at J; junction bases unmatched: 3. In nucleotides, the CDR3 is TGTGCCTGGAGTCCCGACAGGGGGCAGCCCCAGCATTTT. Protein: CAWSPDRGQPQHF.

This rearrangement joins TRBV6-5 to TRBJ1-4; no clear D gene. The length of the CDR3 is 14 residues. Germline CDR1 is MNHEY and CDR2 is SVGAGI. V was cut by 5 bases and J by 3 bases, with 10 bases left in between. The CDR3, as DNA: TGTGCCAGCAGTCGGTCACCGGCTAATGAAAAACTGTTTTTT. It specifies CASSRSPANEKLFF.

CDR3: CASSHDTGALSTGELFF. For the CDR3, the DNA is TGCGCCAGCAGCCATGATACGGGAGCTCTAAGCACCGGGGAGCTGTTTTTT. The chain has TRBV5-1 and TRBJ2-2, with D maybe TRBD2 (6 bases). Germline V gene lookup returns CDR1 SGHRS and CDR2 YFSETQ. CDR3 length: 17 residues. Trimming cost V 4 bases and J 4 bases, with 20 bases left between them.

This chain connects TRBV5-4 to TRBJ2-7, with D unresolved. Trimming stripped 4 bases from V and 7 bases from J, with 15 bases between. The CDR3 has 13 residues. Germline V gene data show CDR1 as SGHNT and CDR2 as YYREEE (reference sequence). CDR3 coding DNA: TGTGCCAGCAGCCCCGGACGTGAGTGGGAGCAGTACTTC. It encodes CASSPGREWEQYF.

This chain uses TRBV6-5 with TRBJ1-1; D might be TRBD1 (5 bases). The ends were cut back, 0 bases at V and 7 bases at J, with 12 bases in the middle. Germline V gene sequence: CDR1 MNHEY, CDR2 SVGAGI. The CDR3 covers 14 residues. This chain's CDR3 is CASSYSRGQGEAFF. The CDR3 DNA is TGTGCCAGCAGTTACTCAAGGGGTCAGGGTGAAGCTTTCTTT.

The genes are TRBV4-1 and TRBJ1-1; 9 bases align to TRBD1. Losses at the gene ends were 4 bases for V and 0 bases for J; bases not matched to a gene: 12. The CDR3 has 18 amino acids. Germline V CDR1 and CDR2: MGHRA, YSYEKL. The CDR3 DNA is TGCGCCAGCAGCCCCAGAACCGGGACAGGGACCATGAACACTGAAGCTTTCTTT. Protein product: CASSPRTGTGTMNTEAFF.

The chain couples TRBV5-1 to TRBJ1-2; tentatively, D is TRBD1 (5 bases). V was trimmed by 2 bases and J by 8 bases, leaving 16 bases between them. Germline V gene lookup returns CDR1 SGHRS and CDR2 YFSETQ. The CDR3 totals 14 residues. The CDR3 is CASSFKRRGGGYTF. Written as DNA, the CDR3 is TGCGCCAGCAGCTTTAAACGTAGGGGTGGGGGCTACACCTTC.